This TCR beta chain was identified in a study of OX40 agonist ivuxolimab in advanced cancers. Notes on the study in general: Partial responders treated at 0.1-3.0 mg/kg exhibited clonal expansion among the lowest measured.

Sequenced by immunoSEQ multiplex PCR; TCRdb stores in-frame clones only, minus some. The top ten hold 37% of the sample, which has tens of thousands of clones, about 84% seen once. Turning to this clone: Its antigen is unidentified.

The sequencing used CD4+ or CD8+ T cells sorted from blood, collected in a trial of the OX40 agonist ivuxolimab. This TCR was sampled from an adult with an advanced solid tumor such as melanoma, head and neck, liver or kidney cancer.

In nucleotides, the CDR3 is TGTGCCAGCAGCCAGGGATCGGAGGACATTCAGTACTTC. The encoded protein is CASSQGSEDIQYF. The chain is built from TRBV4-2 and TRBJ2-4; TRBD2 is a possible D gene (5 bases). Germline CDR1 LGHNA, CDR2 YNFKEQ. The length of the CDR3 is 13 residues. Trimming removed 3 bases at V and 8 bases at J, with 11 bases between.